The 2 T cell receptor beta chains reported below all come from one sample, sequenced in a study of blood T cell repertoires in COVID-19. The data were produced by immunoSEQ multiplex PCR, yet TCRdb's version contains in-frame clones alone and is incomplete. The data hold over 55,000 clones, with 75% to 85% observed a single time. Specimen: peripheral blood. All receptors derive from a man in his fifties with COVID-19, enrolled during active disease.

The J gene is TRBJ2-5, the V gene TRBV12-3 or TRBV12-4, with 7 bases lining up with TRBD1. The V segment lost 5 bases and the J segment 4 bases; nucleotides outside the gene matches: 4. This CDR3 is 13 amino acids long. For the CDR3, the DNA is TGTGCCAGCAGTCGTACAGGGGTAGAGACCCAGTACTTC. This sequence encodes CASSRTGVETQYF.

The J gene is TRBJ1-2, the V gene TRBV19; 12 bases align to TRBD1. The CDR3 sequence is 14 residues long. Trimming at V came to 7 bases and at J to 8 bases, leaving 8 bases not matched to a gene. CDR1 is LNHDA, CDR2 SQIVND, per germline (reference sequence). CDR3 in DNA: TGTGCCAGTACGGAGGGACAGGGGGCCGGGGGCTACACCTTC. Translation gives CASTEGQGAGGYTF.